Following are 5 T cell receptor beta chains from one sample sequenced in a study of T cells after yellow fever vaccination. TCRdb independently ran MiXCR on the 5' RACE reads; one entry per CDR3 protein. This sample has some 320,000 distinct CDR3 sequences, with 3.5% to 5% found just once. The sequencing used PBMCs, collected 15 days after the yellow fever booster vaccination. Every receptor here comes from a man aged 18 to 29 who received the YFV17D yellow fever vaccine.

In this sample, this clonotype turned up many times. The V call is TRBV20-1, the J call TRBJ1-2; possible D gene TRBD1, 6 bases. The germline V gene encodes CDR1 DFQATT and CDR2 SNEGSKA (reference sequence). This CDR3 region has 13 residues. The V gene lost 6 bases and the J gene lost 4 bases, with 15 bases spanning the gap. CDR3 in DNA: TGCAGTGCACCGATACAGGGCAGCTATGGCTACACCTTC. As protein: CSAPIQGSYGYTF.

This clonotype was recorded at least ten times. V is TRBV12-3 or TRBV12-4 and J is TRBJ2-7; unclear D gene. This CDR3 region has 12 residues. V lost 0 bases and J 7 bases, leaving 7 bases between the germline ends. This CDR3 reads CASSLARWEQYF. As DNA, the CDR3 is TGTGCCAGCAGTTTAGCGCGGTGGGAGCAGTACTTC.

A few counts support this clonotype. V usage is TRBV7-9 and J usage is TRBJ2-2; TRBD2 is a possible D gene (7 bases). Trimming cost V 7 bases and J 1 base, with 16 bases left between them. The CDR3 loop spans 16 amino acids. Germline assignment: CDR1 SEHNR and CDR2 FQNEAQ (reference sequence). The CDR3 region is CASTKNGGLNTGELFF. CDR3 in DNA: TGTGCCAGCACCAAAAACGGGGGGCTGAACACCGGGGAGCTGTTTTTT.

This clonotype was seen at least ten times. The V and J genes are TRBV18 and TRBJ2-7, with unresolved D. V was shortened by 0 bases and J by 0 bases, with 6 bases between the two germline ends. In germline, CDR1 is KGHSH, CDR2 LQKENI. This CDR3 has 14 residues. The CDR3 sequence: CASSPPYTSYEQYF. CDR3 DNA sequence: TGTGCCAGCTCACCACCTTACACCTCCTACGAGCAGTACTTC.

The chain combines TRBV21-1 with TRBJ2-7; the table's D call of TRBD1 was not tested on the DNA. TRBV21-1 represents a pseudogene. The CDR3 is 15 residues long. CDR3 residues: CASSGHRGGLYEQYV. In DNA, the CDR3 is TGTGCCAGCAGCGGGCACAGGGGGGGTTTATACGAGCAGTACGTC.